These 3 T cell receptor beta chains originate from one sample sequenced in a study of T-cell memory formation after mild COVID-19. TCRdb reanalysed the 5' RACE reads using MiXCR and keeps one entry per CDR3 protein. The sample has fewer than 60,000 distinct CDR3 sequences, about 12% seen once; the top ten hold approximately 23%. The material sequenced was PBMCs or a T cell subset sorted from them (not recorded which). These receptors came from a man younger than 35 who had mild COVID-19 (a few samples of this study predate the infection). Cell type and time point are not known.

This clonotype was observed many times. The chain employs TRBV11-2 and TRBJ1-1, with a tentative D call TRBD1 (5 bases). From germline, CDR1 is SGHAT and CDR2 FQNNGV. Trimming stripped 3 bases from V and 7 bases from J, with 12 bases between. This CDR3 is built from 13 residues. The CDR3: CASSFKGRVEAFF. As DNA, the CDR3 is TGTGCCAGCAGCTTCAAGGGGCGGGTTGAAGCTTTCTTT.

A few counts support this clonotype. J is TRBJ1-1 and V is TRBV7-2; D is possibly TRBD1 (6 bases). This CDR3 contains 16 residues. Germline V lookup: CDR1 SGHTA, CDR2 FQGNSA. Trimming removed 5 bases at V and 0 bases at J, with 16 bases between. The chain's CDR3 is CASSEEQGPLNTEAFF. CDR3 DNA: TGTGCCAGCAGCGAAGAACAGGGCCCGTTGAACACTGAAGCTTTCTTT.

This chain connects TRBV4-2 to TRBJ2-1, with 7 bases that match TRBD1. The trim removed 0 bases at V and 5 bases at J, leaving 13 bases unmatched. CDR1 LGHNA and CDR2 YNFKEQ come from the germline V gene. The CDR3 runs to 18 residues. The CDR3: CASSQDVLSRGLDNEQFF. The CDR3 nucleotides read TGTGCCAGCAGCCAAGATGTCCTGAGCAGGGGGTTGGACAATGAGCAGTTCTTC.